This TCR beta chain came from a study of shared clonotypes between healthy human individuals. Trimming stripped 2 bases from V and 5 bases from J, with 3 bases between. The CDR3 covers 11 residues. Germline V gene data show CDR1 as SNHLY and CDR2 as FYNNEI. Sequencing was performed with immunoSEQ multiplex PCR; in TCRdb, only in-frame clones are kept and a portion is missing. The sample has some 1,400,000 clones, roughly 96% seen once. This receptor was obtained from a man aged 30 to 39 in good health. The rearrangement links TRBV2 to TRBJ2-5; D unresolved. The source material was naive CD4+ T cells sorted from blood. Documented subset: CD45RA+ positively selected. This CDR3 is CASSEWETQYF. CDR3 nucleotide sequence: TGTGCCAGCAGTGAATGGGAGACCCAGTACTTC.